This TCR beta chain originates from a study of blood T cell repertoires in COVID-19. Across the study: Acute and convalescent COVID-19 samples came from the United States, Italy and Spain. Nucleic acid was either cDNA or gDNA, and it came from T cells, B-cell-depleted T cells, or PBMCs.

The CDR3 consists of 15 residues. The V segment lost 4 bases and the J segment 7 bases; nucleotides outside the gene matches: 11. Germline CDR1 is MNHEY and CDR2 is SVGEGT. Original analysis: Researchers report that nucleated cell counts were estimated from reference gene primer amplification. Some clones are missing from TCRdb's copy, which holds only in-frame ones; the method was immunoSEQ multiplex PCR. D and trimming were read from the DNA, whereas the V and J calls and clone size are those reported in that table. The data show around 46,000 clones, with 80% to 90% seen just once and about a sixth held by the top ten.

The TCR sequence derives from a human donor in a cohort sampled during active COVID-19. The donor label of this sample is uncertain. The sequenced material came from peripheral blood. This sequence joins TRBV6-2 or TRBV6-3 and TRBJ1-1; 8 bases fit TRBD1. The CDR3: CASSSNGQGSNEAFF. CDR3 sequence (DNA): TGTGCCAGCAGTTCGAACGGACAGGGCAGTAATGAAGCTTTCTTT.